What follows are 32 T cell receptor beta chains derived from one specimen sequenced in a study of cytomegalovirus exposure and HLA in healthy donors. Amplification used 60 Vbeta primers and 13 Jbeta primers. The method was immunoSEQ multiplex PCR; TCRdb's version includes in-frame clones alone and lacks a portion of them. The sample lists some 200,000 clones, approximately 80% occurring once. Sequences were obtained from PBMCs. The receptors here all came from a girl aged 5 to 17 in good health and CMV-seronegative.

This clone came up a few times. This chain connects TRBV6-1 to TRBJ2-7; no reliable D call. The ends were cut back, 4 bases at V and 3 bases at J, with 7 bases in the middle. The CDR3 runs to 12 residues. In germline, CDR1 is MNHNS, CDR2 SASEGT. Here the CDR3 reads CASSGTNYEQYF. CDR3 nucleotide sequence: TGTGCCAGCAGTGGAACAAACTACGAGCAGTACTTC.

The chain couples TRBV4-1 to TRBJ1-4; 8 bases match TRBD1. Trimming took 4 bases from V and 8 from J; bases not matched to a gene: 6. Germline values: CDR1 MGHRA, CDR2 YSYEKL. The CDR3 spans 14 residues. DNA of the CDR3: TGCGCCAGCAGCCCACAGGGGGGAGGGGAAAAACTGTTTTTT. Amino acid sequence: CASSPQGGGEKLFF.

The chain links TRBV4-3 to TRBJ1-2, with D uncertain. The V gene's germline CDR1 is LGHNA and CDR2 YSLEER. The CDR3 is 14 residues long. V was shortened by 0 bases and J by 2 bases, with 7 bases between the two germline ends. The CDR3 loop reads CASSQDQRNYGYTF. CDR3 DNA sequence: TGCGCCAGCAGCCAAGATCAACGGAACTATGGCTACACCTTC.

The J gene is TRBJ2-2, the V gene TRBV25-1; 10 bases line up with TRBD1. The V gene end was trimmed by 4 bases and the J gene end by 6 bases; junction bases not matched to a gene: 11. This CDR3 region has 17 residues. Germline values: CDR1 MGHDK, CDR2 SYGVNS. The chain's CDR3 is CASSGTPGQGSAGELFF. The CDR3 coding sequence is TGTGCCAGCAGTGGGACTCCGGGACAGGGGTCGGCCGGGGAGCTGTTTTTT. Looking up the rest from reference TRBV25-1 and TRBJ2-2 gives the full variable domain: EADIYQTPRYLVIGTGKKITLECSQTMGHDKMYWYQQDPGMELHLIHYSYGVNSTEKGDLSSESTVSRIRTEHFPLTLESARPSHTSQYLCASSGTPGQGSAGELFFGEGSRLTVL.

The genes are TRBV2 and TRBJ2-5, with D perhaps TRBD1 (5 bases). Judging by the DNA end, TRBJ2-7 fits better; the J call may be wrong. Looked up from germline, CDR1 is SNHLY and CDR2 is FYNNEI. The CDR3 has 14 residues. CDR3 sequence (DNA): TGTGCCAGCAGTGAGCAGACAGTCAACTACGAGCAGTACTTC. Amino acids: CASSEQTVNYEQYF.

The rearrangement uses TRBV30 and TRBJ2-5; TRBD2 agrees at 12 bases. The end of the DNA fits TRBJ2-7 better, so the J call may be wrong. Germline-derived CDR1 and CDR2 are GTSNPN and SVGIG (reference sequence). The CDR3 has 13 amino acids. The DNA for the CDR3 is TGTGCCAGATCACTAGCGGGAGGCTACGAGCAGTACTTC. Protein product: CARSLAGGYEQYF.

The chain joins TRBV7-2 to TRBJ2-3; 9 nucleotides align to TRBD2. The CDR3 consists of 16 residues. Germline CDR1 and CDR2: SGHTA and FQGNSA. V lost 6 bases and J lost 1; bases outside the gene matches: 8. For the CDR3, the DNA is TGTGCCAGCAGTCCGCTAGCGGGACGCGGCACAGATACGCAGTATTTT. The encoded protein is CASSPLAGRGTDTQYF.

The chain links TRBV7-9 to TRBJ1-2; 10 bases line up with TRBD1. With V trimmed by 5 bases and J by 8 bases, 11 bases remained unmatched. The CDR3 loop spans 15 amino acids. Germline V CDR1 and CDR2: SEHNR, FQNEAQ (reference sequence). As DNA, the CDR3 is TGTGCCAGCAGCATTATGGGACAGGGGACGAGAGGCTACACCTTC. Translated, it gives CASSIMGQGTRGYTF. Variable domain in full (rest from reference TRBV7-9 and TRBJ1-2): DTGVSQNPRHKITKRGQNVTFRCDPISEHNRLYWYRQTLGQGPEFLTYFQNEAQLEKSRLLSDRFSAERPKGSFSTLEIQRTEQGDSAMYLCASSIMGQGTRGYTFGSGTRLTVV.

This chain links TRBV2 with TRBJ1-5; perhaps TRBD1 as D (6 bases). The CDR3 length is 14 residues. In germline, CDR1 is SNHLY, CDR2 FYNNEI. The germline V and J ends were trimmed by 10 bases and 3 bases, with 16 bases remaining between them. CDR3 region: CATNGGQSNQPQHF. DNA for the CDR3: TGTGCCACCAACGGAGGACAGTCCAATCAGCCCCAGCATTTT.

V and J are TRBV5-1 and TRBJ2-1; 7 bases match TRBD2. Germline V gives CDR1 SGHRS, CDR2 YFSETQ. The CDR3 covers 15 residues. The J segment lost 5 bases and the V segment lost 6 bases, leaving 11 bases of the junction unmatched. The CDR3 nucleotides read TGCGCCAGCAATATAGAGGGAGGGCCACACAATGAGCAGTTCTTC. Its translation is CASNIEGGPHNEQFF.

The chain employs TRBV19 and TRBJ1-2; D call uncertain. Per the germline V gene, CDR1 is LNHDA and CDR2 is SQIVND (reference sequence). The length of the CDR3 is 13 residues. The V end was cut by 1 base, the J end by 6 bases, with 9 bases between. CDR3 protein: CASSIVRMDGYTF. The CDR3 nucleotides are TGTGCCAGTAGTATAGTGAGAATGGATGGCTACACCTTC.

The chain couples TRBV7-6 to TRBJ1-6, with D hard to call. Trimming cost V 3 bases and J 3 bases, with 12 bases left between them. Germline V CDR1 and CDR2: SGHVS, FNYEAQ. The CDR3 covers 16 residues. Here the CDR3 reads CASSLTGGSYNSPLHF. CDR3 sequence (DNA): TGTGCCAGCAGCTTGACCGGAGGGAGCTATAATTCACCCCTCCACTTT.

This chain uses TRBV5-1 with TRBJ2-3; D unresolved. Trimming removed 2 bases from V and 3 bases from J, with 13 bases in between. Germline V gene sequence: CDR1 SGHRS, CDR2 YFSETQ. This CDR3 is 15 amino acids long. The CDR3 here is CASSFALRRTDTQYF. The CDR3 DNA is TGCGCCAGCAGCTTCGCCCTACGGCGGACAGATACGCAGTATTTT.

The chain recombines TRBV4-2 with TRBJ1-1, with D possibly matching TRBD1 (5 bases). Trimming pared 0 bases from V and 3 bases from J, leaving 8 bases between. The CDR3 contains 14 residues. The germline CDR1 and CDR2 sequences are LGHNA and YNFKEQ. CDR3 DNA: TGTGCCAGCAGCCAAGACAGGGTGCACACTGAAGCTTTCTTT. This translates into CASSQDRVHTEAFF.

The V gene is TRBV11-3, the J gene TRBJ2-3; D is unclear. Germline assignment: CDR1 SGHNT and CDR2 YENEEA. This CDR3 contains 16 residues. V was clipped by 4 bases and J by 1 base, with 15 bases between them. The CDR3 DNA reads as TGTGCCAGCAGCTCCGGCCGGTTCCGGGGCACAGATACGCAGTATTTT. Its protein product is CASSSGRFRGTDTQYF. Full variable domain (rest looked up from reference TRBV11-3 and TRBJ2-3): EAGVVQSPRYKIIEKKQPVAFWCNPISGHNTLYWYLQNLGQGPELLIRYENEEAVDDSQLPKDRFSAERLKGVDSTLKIQPAELGDSAVYLCASSSGRFRGTDTQYFGPGTRLTVL.

This clone came up a few times. The rearrangement uses TRBV6-5 and TRBJ2-7, with D hard to call. There are 11 residues in the CDR3. Germline CDR1 and CDR2: MNHEY and SVGAGI. Trimming took off 2 bases at V and 5 bases at J, with 4 bases between the two ends. The CDR3 reads CASSYGHEQYF. The CDR3 DNA follows: TGTGCCAGCAGTTACGGGCACGAGCAGTACTTC.

The chain is built from TRBV6-1 and TRBJ2-1, with a weak D call TRBD1 (6 bases). Trimming shortened V by 7 bases and J by 2 bases, and 12 bases separated the two germline ends. The CDR3 runs 14 residues. Germline CDR1 MNHNS, CDR2 SASEGT. The CDR3 nucleotides are TGTGCCAGCAATGACAGGTTGGCCTACAATGAGCAGTTCTTC. Translating gives CASNDRLAYNEQFF.

The chain couples TRBV21-1 to TRBJ1-2. TRBV21-1 represents a pseudogene. The CDR3 is made up of 14 amino acids. The CDR3 loop reads CASTFSGSNYGYTF. In DNA, the CDR3 is TGTGCCAGCACATTTTCGGGGTCGAACTATGGCTACACCTTC.

On this clone itself: Other nucleotide sequences from this sample produce the same CDR3. This chain links TRBV10-3 with TRBJ1-2; TRBD1 agrees at 8 bases. The ends lost 2 bases at V and 3 bases at J; junction bases unmatched: 2. This CDR3 spans 14 amino acids. Per germline, CDR1 ENHRY and CDR2 SYGVKD. The CDR3 DNA sequence: TGTGCCATCAGTGAGCAGGGGGCTGACTATGGCTACACCTTC. Its translation: CAISEQGADYGYTF.

This clone was seen a handful of times. V and J are TRBV5-6 and TRBJ2-5; D is perhaps TRBD1 (5 bases). This CDR3 is built from 13 residues. V gave up 2 bases and J gave up 5 bases, with 10 bases separating them. Germline CDR1 SGHDT, CDR2 YYEEEE. The CDR3 region has the DNA TGTGCCAGCAGCTTCCCAGGGCGGGAGACCCAGTACTTC. Its protein product is CASSFPGRETQYF.

This clone was found once. The chain links TRBV7-8 to TRBJ2-7, with TRBD1 matching 7 bases. The junction had 9 bases not matched to a gene; V was cut back by 1 base and J by 6 bases. The CDR3 runs 15 residues. Germline V gene lookup returns CDR1 SGHVS and CDR2 FQNEAQ. For the CDR3, the DNA is TGTGCCAGCAGCTTAGTCGAGGGGGCTTTAACCGAGCAGTACTTC. It codes for CASSLVEGALTEQYF.

The chain links TRBV2 to TRBJ1-4; possibly TRBD1 for D (5 bases). V was trimmed by 5 bases and J by 4 bases, leaving 14 bases between them. The CDR3 runs to 15 residues. Germline V gene lookup returns CDR1 SNHLY and CDR2 FYNNEI. The CDR3 loop is CASSPPGGLNEKLFF. In nucleotides, the CDR3 is TGTGCCAGCAGTCCCCCGGGGGGTCTTAATGAAAAACTGTTTTTT.

This CDR3 reads CASRLDRGGLNQPQHF. Here the CDR3 DNA reads TGTGCCAGCAGATTGGACAGGGGAGGCCTTAATCAGCCCCAGCATTTT. This rearrangement joins TRBV28 to TRBJ1-5, with TRBD1 matching over 9 bases. V lost 6 bases to trimming and J lost 4 bases; unmatched junction nucleotides: 10. The germline gives CDR1 MDHEN, CDR2 SYDVKM. This CDR3 has 16 amino acids.

The chain carries TRBV5-4 and TRBJ2-5; 11 nucleotides agree with TRBD2. The V gene's germline CDR1 is SGHNT and CDR2 YYREEE (reference sequence). The ends lost 1 base at V and 5 bases at J; junction bases unmatched: 7. The CDR3 covers 16 residues. CDR3 sequence reads: CASSLKLAGGAETQYF. For the CDR3, the DNA is TGTGCCAGCAGCTTGAAGCTAGCGGGAGGCGCGGAGACCCAGTACTTC.

This rearrangement joins TRBV5-4 to TRBJ2-3; 14 bases agree with TRBD2. With 4 bases clipped from V and 10 bases from J, the junction kept 5 bases outside the gene matches. Germline CDR1 SGHNT, CDR2 YYREEE (reference sequence). The CDR3 extends over 14 amino acids. This CDR3 reads CASSAGLAGGAQYF. The DNA for the CDR3 is TGTGCCAGCAGCGCCGGACTAGCGGGGGGTGCGCAGTATTTT.

The rearrangement links TRBV6-6 to TRBJ2-7, with 7 bases lining up with TRBD2. Looked up from germline, CDR1 is MNHNY and CDR2 is SVGAGI (reference sequence). The CDR3 has 14 residues. V lost 7 bases to trimming and J lost 3 bases; unmatched junction nucleotides: 9. The CDR3 here is CASISSRGVYEQYF. The DNA for the CDR3 is TGTGCCAGCATTTCCAGCCGGGGGGTCTACGAGCAGTACTTC.

The V call is TRBV21-1, the J call TRBJ1-2; the table's TRBD1 call for D was not verified on the DNA. TRBV21-1 is listed as a pseudogene. This CDR3 has 17 amino acids. In nucleotides, the CDR3 is TGTGCCAGCAGCAATCTTCGGACAGTCGCGTACTACTATGGCTACACCTTC. This codes for CASSNLRTVAYYYGYTF.

The chain carries TRBV6-1 and TRBJ2-2; TRBD1 aligns across 7 bases. From germline, CDR1 is MNHNS and CDR2 SASEGT. J lost 6 bases, V lost 0 bases, and 1 base had no gene match. The CDR3 covers 14 residues. The CDR3 is CASSEAGGPGELFF. The CDR3 DNA reads TGTGCCAGCAGTGAAGCAGGGGGCCCCGGGGAGCTGTTTTTT.

The rearrangement links TRBV7-9 to TRBJ2-5, with a tentative D call TRBD1 (6 bases). The germline V and J ends were trimmed by 2 bases and 2 bases, with 12 bases remaining between them. Germline assignment: CDR1 SEHNR and CDR2 FQNEAQ (reference sequence). The CDR3 runs 15 residues. CDR3 residues: CASSLIGTPQETQYF. The CDR3 DNA follows: TGTGCCAGCAGCTTAATCGGGACACCACAAGAGACCCAGTACTTC.

This clone came up a few times. The V gene is TRBV5-6, the J gene TRBJ1-1; 7 bases match TRBD1. From germline, CDR1 is SGHDT and CDR2 YYEEEE. The CDR3 consists of 14 residues. V shed 4 bases, J shed 6 bases, and the junction held 9 bases outside the gene matches. DNA for the CDR3: TGTGCCAGCAGCCCACAGGGGAGCCAGGCTGAAGCTTTCTTT. It specifies CASSPQGSQAEAFF.

This clone was observed once. In DNA, the CDR3 is TGTGCCAGCAGCCCCGGGACTAGCAGGAGCTCCTACAATGAGCAGTTCTTC. The encoded protein is CASSPGTSRSSYNEQFF. The chain recombines TRBV5-4 with TRBJ2-1; 9 nucleotides align to TRBD2. The V and J ends lost 4 bases and 0 bases, in that order; junction bases with no gene match: 8. This CDR3 has 17 residues. Germline CDR1 SGHNT, CDR2 YYREEE (reference sequence).

The chain employs TRBV30 and TRBJ1-1; no clear D. Germline V gene lookup returns CDR1 GTSNPN and CDR2 SVGIG (reference sequence). The CDR3 is made up of 11 amino acids. The V end lost 3 bases, the J end lost 7 bases, and 9 bases lay between the germline ends. CDR3 residues: CAWSGNLEAFF. The CDR3 nucleotides are TGTGCCTGGAGCGGGAACCTTGAAGCTTTCTTT.